This T cell receptor (beta chain) was captured in a study of cytomegalovirus exposure and HLA in healthy donors. Study background: Both the roughly 120 validation repertoires and the 500 to 700 first-cohort repertoires used the same platform, as reported by a later analysis.

Concerning this clone: Its matching antigen is unknown.

Looked up from germline, CDR1 is MNHNS and CDR2 is SASEGT. The CDR3 is 14 residues long. V gave up 4 bases and J gave up 0 bases; unmatched junction bases: 2. Sequencing used immunoSEQ multiplex PCR; TCRdb keeps in-frame clones, though not all of them. The table lists roughly 220,000 clones, over 70% of them singletons. The study's findings and limits: Accounts indicate the classifier identified cytomegalovirus status with strong specificity and sensitivity. TCR clusters originating in the first cohort tended to co-occur in the 120 validation repertoires, according to a later analysis.

The donors were members of the approximately 120-subject validation cohort (separate from the approximately 670-subject first cohort). The receptor's source is a woman younger than 45 in good health and CMV-seropositive. The sequencing input was PBMCs. This chain uses TRBV6-1 with TRBJ1-2; 7 bases align to TRBD1. The DNA for the CDR3 is TGTGCCAGCAGTGGGGACAGTTCTAACTATGGCTACACCTTC. Protein sequence: CASSGDSSNYGYTF.